The 28 T cell receptor beta chains listed next were all sequenced from one sample in a study of technical replicates of blood from a handful of donors (TCRdb year 2017). Libraries were made using the immunoSEQ multiplex PCR assay. Held by TCRdb, this immuneACCESS table contains in-frame sequences only and omits some clones. Under half of the omission traces to an unresolved V gene where checked; the cause of the rest is unknown. The sample table records 56,000 or so clones; roughly 93% of these occur just once. In total, the top ten clones hold roughly 4.2% of the sample. Material for sequencing was PBMCs. These receptor sequences come from a human donor in good health. Some clones in this sample may be carry-over from other donors' samples.

The rearrangement uses TRBV6-6 and TRBJ1-2, with 9 bases that match TRBD1. CDR3 size: 14 residues. Germline CDR1 is MNHNY and CDR2 is SVGAGI (reference sequence). V lost 6 bases, J lost 8 bases, and 10 bases stayed unmatched. The CDR3 sequence: CASRYRDRERGYTF. Here the CDR3 DNA reads TGTGCCAGCAGATACCGGGACAGGGAGAGAGGCTACACCTTC.

The V call is TRBV30, the J call TRBJ2-7, with 9 nucleotides matching TRBD2. The CDR3 totals 13 residues. Per the germline V gene, CDR1 is GTSNPN and CDR2 is SVGIG (reference sequence). V shed 3 bases and J 2 bases; nucleotides not matched to a gene: 2. The CDR3 loop reads CAWRPSGTYEQYF. The DNA of the CDR3 is TGTGCCTGGAGACCTAGCGGGACCTACGAGCAGTACTTC.

The rearrangement uses TRBV5-1 and TRBJ2-5; 12 nucleotides match TRBD2. The J segment lost 2 bases and the V segment lost 3 bases, leaving 8 bases of the junction unmatched. The CDR3 runs 17 residues. Germline assignment: CDR1 SGHRS and CDR2 YFSETQ. CDR3 region: CASSWPRGLAGQETQYF. For the CDR3, the DNA is TGCGCCAGCAGCTGGCCCAGGGGACTAGCGGGTCAAGAGACCCAGTACTTC.

This chain links TRBV11-3 with TRBJ2-2; 10 bases fit TRBD2. The ends lost 4 bases at V and 0 bases at J; junction bases unmatched: 11. The CDR3 runs to 19 residues. Germline lookup yields CDR1 SGHNT and CDR2 YENEEA. The CDR3 DNA follows: TGTGCCAGCAGCTCCACACTAGCGGGACCATCCGCGAACACCGGGGAGCTGTTTTTT. Residues: CASSSTLAGPSANTGELFF. Filled out from reference TRBV11-3 and TRBJ2-2, the complete variable domain reads EAGVVQSPRYKIIEKKQPVAFWCNPISGHNTLYWYLQNLGQGPELLIRYENEEAVDDSQLPKDRFSAERLKGVDSTLKIQPAELGDSAVYLCASSSTLAGPSANTGELFFGEGSRLTVL.

This clone qualifies as medium-sized. The V and J genes are TRBV5-4 and TRBJ1-1, with TRBD1 as a possible D gene (6 bases). Trimming pared 3 bases from V and 4 bases from J, leaving 10 bases between. Germline CDR1 SGHNT, CDR2 YYREEE (reference sequence). The length of the CDR3 is 13 residues. CDR3 in amino acids: CASSWGGGTEAFF. For the CDR3, the DNA is TGTGCCAGCAGCTGGGGAGGGGGCACTGAAGCTTTCTTT.

The chain is built from TRBV6-5 and TRBJ1-2; weak D call: TRBD1 (5 bases). Trimming took off 7 bases at V and 0 bases at J, with 9 bases between the two ends. CDR3 length: 13 residues. Germline V gene lookup returns CDR1 MNHEY and CDR2 SVGAGI. Here the CDR3 DNA reads TGTGCCAGCACGATGACAGCTAACTATGGCTACACCTTC. Encoded protein: CASTMTANYGYTF.

V is TRBV2 and J is TRBJ2-1, with 11 nucleotides matching TRBD2. Germline CDR1 is SNHLY and CDR2 is FYNNEI. With 8 bases clipped from V and 0 bases from J, the junction kept 9 bases outside the gene matches. The CDR3 has 17 amino acids. The CDR3 DNA sequence: TGTGCCAGCCAAGGACTAGCGGGTCCTAGCTCCTACAATGAGCAGTTCTTC. Translated, it gives CASQGLAGPSSYNEQFF.

This chain uses TRBV30 with TRBJ2-7; perhaps TRBD1 as D (5 bases). The CDR3 totals 12 residues. Germline V gene sequence: CDR1 GTSNPN, CDR2 SVGIG (reference sequence). The ends were cut back, 6 bases at V and 2 bases at J, with 11 bases in the middle. CDR3 coding DNA: TGTGCCTGCCAAGACAGTCCCTACGAGCAGTACTTC. Protein product: CACQDSPYEQYF. The full variable domain, its missing parts supplied by reference TRBV30 and TRBJ2-7, is SQTIHQWPATLVQPVGSPLSLECTVEGTSNPNLYWYRQAAGRGLQLLFYSVGIGQISSEVPQNLSASRPQDRQFILSSKKLLLSDSGFYLCACQDSPYEQYFGPGTRLTVT.

The chain's CDR3 is CASSPQLDPDEQYF. The CDR3 region has the DNA TGTGCCAGCAGTCCTCAACTAGATCCCGACGAGCAGTACTTC. The V call is TRBV27, the J call TRBJ2-7; possible D gene TRBD2, 5 bases. V was trimmed by 5 bases and J by 5 bases, leaving 16 bases between them. The CDR3 length is 14 residues. Germline CDR1 MNHEY, CDR2 SMNVEV (reference sequence).

CDR3 residues: CASRGGGLAEYEQYF. The DNA for the CDR3 is TGTGCCAGCAGAGGGGGGGGACTAGCGGAATACGAGCAGTACTTC. The chain joins TRBV27 to TRBJ2-7; 11 nucleotides agree with TRBD2. Looked up from germline, CDR1 is MNHEY and CDR2 is SMNVEV (reference sequence). This CDR3 contains 15 residues. V lost 6 bases, J lost 4 bases, and 8 bases stayed unmatched.

This chain links TRBV10-3 with TRBJ1-6; 9 positions match TRBD1. J gave up 9 bases and V 3 bases, and 6 bases lay outside the gene matches. The CDR3 has 15 residues. Looked up from germline, CDR1 is ENHRY and CDR2 is SYGVKD. The CDR3 coding sequence is TGTGCCATCAGTGATCTTGGACAGGGGAGTTCACCCCTCCACTTT. This sequence encodes CAISDLGQGSSPLHF.

This rearrangement joins TRBV7-2 to TRBJ1-5; D is possibly TRBD1 (6 bases). Trimming pared 3 bases from V and 3 bases from J, leaving 9 bases between. The CDR3 is made up of 14 amino acids. From germline, CDR1 is SGHTA and CDR2 FQGNSA. CDR3 bases: TGTGCCAGCAGCTTCGACAGGAACAATCAGCCCCAGCATTTT. Protein product: CASSFDRNNQPQHF.

Only a few counts were recorded for this clone. This chain connects TRBV4-3 to TRBJ2-3; weak D call: TRBD2 (6 bases). Trimming cost V 0 bases and J 5 bases, with 15 bases left between them. The CDR3 is made up of 16 amino acids. The germline CDR1 and CDR2 sequences are LGHNA and YSLEER. The CDR3 DNA reads TGCGCCAGCAGCCAAGATCTTTCCGGGGAGGTAGATACGCAGTATTTT. This encodes CASSQDLSGEVDTQYF.

The chain is built from TRBV7-2 and TRBJ1-1; 8 bases are a match to TRBD1. Germline CDR1 reads SGHTA; CDR2 reads FQGNSA. V gave up 4 bases and J gave up 3 bases; unmatched junction bases: 13. This CDR3 region has 17 residues. CDR3 loop: CASSSWTGWYEDTEAFF. The CDR3 DNA sequence: TGTGCCAGCAGCTCCTGGACAGGGTGGTACGAGGACACTGAAGCTTTCTTT.

This sequence joins TRBV29-1 and TRBJ1-1; 8 positions match TRBD1. Germline values: CDR1 SQVTM, CDR2 ANQGSEA. Losses at the gene ends were 7 bases for V and 1 base for J; bases not matched to a gene: 5. The CDR3 sequence is 13 residues long. This chain's CDR3 is CSGRGQGNTEAFF. The CDR3 bases are TGCAGCGGGAGAGGACAGGGGAACACTGAAGCTTTCTTT.

The V gene is TRBV5-4, the J gene TRBJ2-1; tentative D call: TRBD2 (5 bases). Germline V gene sequence: CDR1 SGHNT, CDR2 YYREEE (reference sequence). The CDR3 runs 15 residues. V lost 2 bases to trimming and J lost 8 bases, with 17 bases between them. For the CDR3, the DNA is TGTGCCAGCAGCTTATTCCGGACTGACGGGGATGAGCAGTTCTTC. It translates to CASSLFRTDGDEQFF.

As DNA, the CDR3 is TGTGCCAGCAGCTTAGTTGGGGGCCACACCGGGGAGCTGTTTTTT. As protein: CASSLVGGHTGELFF. The gene calls are TRBV7-9 and TRBJ2-2, with D perhaps matching TRBD1 (6 bases). V lost 1 base and J lost 3, with 9 bases in between. The CDR3 sequence is 15 residues long. CDR1 SEHNR and CDR2 FQNEAQ come from the germline V gene (reference sequence). Complete variable domain (other parts from reference TRBV7-9 and TRBJ2-2): DTGVSQNPRHKITKRGQNVTFRCDPISEHNRLYWYRQTLGQGPEFLTYFQNEAQLEKSRLLSDRFSAERPKGSFSTLEIQRTEQGDSAMYLCASSLVGGHTGELFFGEGSRLTVL.

V gene TRBV10-2 combines with J gene TRBJ1-6, with D possibly TRBD1 on 6 matching bases. The CDR3 covers 16 residues. Per the germline V gene, CDR1 is WSHSY and CDR2 is SAAADI. Trimming took off 5 bases at V and 2 bases at J, with 13 bases between the two ends. The CDR3 is CASSRRTETYNSPLHF. The DNA for the CDR3 is TGCGCCAGCAGTCGGAGGACAGAGACCTATAATTCACCCCTCCACTTT.

J is TRBJ1-1 and V is TRBV10-3, with TRBD1 as a possible D gene (6 bases). Trimming stripped 7 bases from V and 4 bases from J, with 19 bases between. This CDR3 is built from 15 residues. The germline V gene has CDR1 ENHRY and CDR2 SYGVKD. CDR3 amino acids: CAIKRATGIATEAFF. The CDR3, as DNA: TGTGCCATCAAACGGGCCACAGGGATTGCCACTGAAGCTTTCTTT.

J is TRBJ1-2 and V is TRBV7-2, with a weak D call TRBD1 (5 bases). Germline V lookup: CDR1 SGHTA, CDR2 FQGNSA. V dropped 2 bases and J dropped 4 bases, with 11 bases sitting between them. This CDR3 has 14 residues. DNA for the CDR3: TGTGCCAGCAGCTTACGGGACTTTGGCTATGGCTACACCTTC. Its protein product is CASSLRDFGYGYTF.

The count of this clone is one. The DNA is omitted, as the CDR3 cannot be located on it reliably, and the CDR3 follows TCRdb's listing. This chain links TRBV9 with TRBJ2-2; TRBD2, the D gene given by the table, was not confirmed from the DNA. The CDR3 adds up to 14 amino acids, both ends counted. From germline, CDR1 is SGDLS and CDR2 YYNGEE. The CDR3 spells CASAPLASGRELFF.

The chain carries TRBV29-1 and TRBJ2-7; D is unresolved. Germline CDR1 SQVTM, CDR2 ANQGSEA. CDR3 length: 12 residues. V lost 7 bases to trimming and J lost 4 bases, with 14 bases between them. The CDR3 region has the DNA TGCAGCGCAACGACTGCCTATTACGAGCAGTACTTC. It yields the protein CSATTAYYEQYF.

The chain joins TRBV7-9 to TRBJ1-1, with TRBD1 identical over 8 bases. The CDR3 length is 15 residues. J lost 0 bases, V lost 1 base, and 1 base had no gene match. Germline V CDR1 and CDR2: SEHNR, FQNEAQ (reference sequence). CDR3 protein: CASSLGQGMNTEAFF. CDR3 nucleotides: TGTGCCAGCAGCTTAGGACAGGGGATGAACACTGAAGCTTTCTTT.

The chain joins TRBV29-1 to TRBJ2-1, with D possibly matching TRBD2 (6 bases). Trimming took off 3 bases at V and 10 bases at J, with 13 bases between the two ends. Germline V gene data show CDR1 as SQVTM and CDR2 as ANQGSEA. The CDR3 loop spans 12 amino acids. This CDR3 is CSVEAGTREQFF. The CDR3 DNA sequence: TGCAGCGTTGAGGCAGGGACTCGGGAGCAGTTCTTC.

This clone is judged medium-sized. The genes are TRBV5-6 and TRBJ2-5; no clear D. V lost 0 bases to trimming and J lost 0 bases, with 6 bases between them. The CDR3 runs 14 residues. Germline lookup yields CDR1 SGHDT and CDR2 YYEEEE. The chain's CDR3 is CASSLVADQETQYF. CDR3 sequence (DNA): TGTGCCAGCAGCTTGGTGGCAGACCAAGAGACCCAGTACTTC.

The chain recombines TRBV6-1 with TRBJ2-4; weak D call: TRBD1 (6 bases). The V gene's germline CDR1 is MNHNS and CDR2 SASEGT. Between the trimmed V and J ends, which lost 0 bases and 3 bases, there was a span of 18 bases. CDR3 length equals 18 residues. CDR3 bases: TGTGCCAGCAGTGAAGCCTTAGGGGGTAGTAAAGTCAAAAACATTCAGTACTTC. This encodes CASSEALGGSKVKNIQYF.

V usage is TRBV5-6 and J usage is TRBJ1-5; 7 nucleotides line up with TRBD1. The junction had 2 bases not matched to a gene; V was cut back by 0 bases and J by 5 bases. The CDR3 has 14 amino acids. CDR1 is SGHDT and CDR2 is YYEEEE in the germline V gene. This CDR3 reads CASSLGQGHQPQHF. The CDR3 coding sequence is TGTGCCAGCAGCTTGGGACAGGGCCATCAGCCCCAGCATTTT.

This clone was counted only a few times. The chain recombines TRBV2 with TRBJ2-2; 7 bases match TRBD2. The CDR3 has 15 residues. V trimming: 6 bases; J trimming: 1 base; junction bases outside the gene matches: 5. CDR1 and CDR2 (germline): SNHLY, FYNNEI. CDR3: CASRGAGRNTGELFF. CDR3 bases: TGTGCCAGCAGGGGAGCGGGGCGGAACACCGGGGAGCTGTTTTTT.